The clone carrying this T cell receptor beta chain showed up just a few times. Its antigen is undetermined. The data belong to a study of T cell repertoires in cytomegalovirus infection. Study at large: Used in the study were CMV epitopes, some recently identified and HLA-C-restricted, others well-studied and HLA-B-restricted. TCR beta signatures that were public indicated CMV infection and matching HLA type. Study-wide results and limits: Cumulative public TCR beta family frequency identified carriers of CMV plus the relevant HLA.

Via MiXCR, TCRdb re-called the reads, giving one row per CDR3 protein. Counted here are 650,000 to 900,000 distinct CDR3 sequences, 25% to 30% occurring once; the ten biggest clones make up over 10%. The receptor's source is a human donor in good health (CMV status not recorded). Some clones in this sample may be carry-over from other donors' samples. The source material was cultured CD8+ T cells from PBMCs, sampled from culture after CMV antigen stimulation.

CDR3 residues: CASRKGGEKLFF. For the CDR3, the DNA is TGTGCCAGCAGGAAAGGGGGTGAAAAACTGTTTTTT. The gene calls are TRBV27 and TRBJ1-4; D is possibly TRBD1 (6 bases). The V gene's germline CDR1 is MNHEY and CDR2 SMNVEV (reference sequence). The CDR3 totals 12 residues. V was shortened by 6 bases and J by 7 bases, with 9 bases between the two germline ends.